These T cell receptor beta chains were read from a single sample in a study of cytomegalovirus exposure and HLA in healthy donors. Profiling relied on immunoSEQ multiplex PCR, and the TCRdb table lists in-frame clones only, not all of them. This sample carries roughly 200,000 clones, 86% of them seen once, and the ten largest clones take around 0.3%. Specimen: PBMCs. The source is a woman in her twenties or thirties in good health and CMV-seronegative. CDR3s include the opening cysteine and the closing phenylalanine or tryptophan. The D gene is left open where the match is weak. Part of the rows lack a size; the others show once, few, many or a class for expanded clones.

-	TRBV2	TRBJ2-6	TRBD1	TGTGCCTCCTGGACAGGGATGATCTCTGGGGCCAACGTCCTGACTTTC	CASWTGMISGANVLTF
once	TRBV19	TRBJ1-2	-	TGTGCCAGTAGTCCACCCGGGAACATTATTAACTATGGCTACACCTTC	CASSPPGNIINYGYTF
-	TRBV27	TRBJ2-7	-	TGTGCCAGTGGGGCAGGTACCGCCTACGAGCAGTACTTC	CASGAGTAYEQYF
few	TRBV7-4	TRBJ1-1	-	TGTGCCAGCAGCTTGGGGCAGAACACTGAAGCTTTCTTT	CASSLGQNTEAFF
-	TRBV7-9	TRBJ1-1	-	TGTGCCAGCAGCTCACAAGAGAACACTGAAGCTTTCTTT	CASSSQENTEAFF
-	TRBV7-3	TRBJ2-1	TRBD2	TGTGCCAGCAGCACCTCCGGGACTAGCGGGAGTTGGAATGAGCAGTTCTTC	CASSTSGTSGSWNEQFF
-	TRBV4-1	TRBJ2-7	TRBD2	TGCGCCAGCAGCCAATCTCCAATAGTTTCGGGGGGAAGGAACGAGCAGTACTTC	CASSQSPIVSGGRNEQYF
-	TRBV11-2	TRBJ2-1	TRBD1	TGTGCCAGCAGCTCCCAACCGGGACAGATATACAATGAGCAGTTCTTC	CASSSQPGQIYNEQFF
-	TRBV5-1	TRBJ2-1	TRBD1	TGCGCCAGCAGCCCACAGGGGGGCTCCTACAATGAGCAGTTCTTC	CASSPQGGSYNEQFF
-	TRBV6-1	TRBJ2-6	-	TGTGCCAGCACTGCGGAGTCAGGGGCCAACGTCCTGACTTTC	CASTAESGANVLTF
few	TRBV18	TRBJ2-5	TRBD1	TGTGCCAGCTCCTCAGAAGCGGGACAGGGAGAAGAGACCCAGTACTTC	CASSSEAGQGEETQYF
-	TRBV7-9	TRBJ2-5	-	TGTGCCAGCAGCTCTTCCGGGAGCGCTGGGGAAGAGACCCAGTACTTC	CASSSSGSAGEETQYF
-	TRBV2	TRBJ2-1	TRBD1	TGTGCCAGCAGTCACCCCCGGGACAGGGAGTACAATGAGCAGTTCTTC	CASSHPRDREYNEQFF
-	TRBV7-3	TRBJ2-1	TRBD2	TGTGCCAGCAGCTTAAGGGCGGGGGGCTACAATGAGCAGTTCTTC	CASSLRAGGYNEQFF
-	TRBV28	TRBJ1-1	-	TGTGCCAGCAGTTTCCCCATTGGCCCAGGGTCTGAAGCTTTCTTT	CASSFPIGPGSEAFF
-	TRBV28	TRBJ1-2	-	TGTGCCAGCAGTTTATTAGGCAAGGGGGATGGCTACACCTTC	CASSLLGKGDGYTF
few	TRBV25-1	TRBJ1-1	TRBD1	TGTGCCAGCAGTAAACAGGGGTTGAACACTGAAGCTTTCTTT	CASSKQGLNTEAFF
once	TRBV5-1	TRBJ2-1	TRBD2	TGCGCCAGCAGCTTGGGTAGCGGGAGAACTGAGCAGTTCTTC	CASSLGSGRTEQFF
-	TRBV5-4	TRBJ1-1	-	TGTGCCAGCAGCCCGAGTTACGGGAGGATGAACACTGAAGCTTTCTTT	CASSPSYGRMNTEAFF
-	TRBV5-1	TRBJ2-6	TRBD1	TGCGCCAGCGCAGGGGGAAACTCTGGGGCCAACGTCCTGACTTTC	CASAGGNSGANVLTF
-	TRBV5-1	TRBJ1-2	TRBD1	TGCGCCAGCAGCTTGGGGCAGGGGGACTATGGCTACACCTTC	CASSLGQGDYGYTF
once	TRBV6-1	TRBJ2-5	TRBD2	TGTGCCAGCAGTGACGAGCGGGGTTACGGGGAGACCCAGTACTTC	CASSDERGYGETQYF
-	TRBV11-2	TRBJ2-1	-	TGTGCCAGCAGCTTAGGCAGGGGTCCTTGGAATGAGCAGTTCTTC	CASSLGRGPWNEQFF
-	TRBV7-9	TRBJ2-5	TRBD2	TGTGCCAGCAGCTTAGCTCCGGGACTAGAGCAAGAGACCCAGTACTTC	CASSLAPGLEQETQYF
once	TRBV10-2	TRBJ2-7	-	TGCGCCAGCGAGGGCCCGGGGGCCTACGAGCAGTACTTC	CASEGPGAYEQYF
once	TRBV28	TRBJ1-2	-	TGTGCCAGCAGTTTAGGGACACTTAACTATGGCTACACCTTC	CASSLGTLNYGYTF
-	TRBV25-1	TRBJ2-7	-	TGTGCCAGCAGTGACGCTCCCGGCGAGCAGTACTTC	CASSDAPGEQYF
once	TRBV5-6	TRBJ2-6	TRBD1	TGTGCCAGCAGCCGCTCCAGGGGGCGGGGGGCCAACGTCCTGACTTTC	CASSRSRGRGANVLTF
-	TRBV28	TRBJ2-7	-	TGTGCCAGCAGTTTGGGCCCCATCTACGAGCAGTACTTC	CASSLGPIYEQYF
-	TRBV2	TRBJ2-5	-	TGTGCCAGCAGTGGTCCCCCATTAGAGGAGACCCAGTACTTC	CASSGPPLEETQYF
once	TRBV5-6	TRBJ2-7	-	TGTGCCAGCAGCTTGGAGGAGGGAGCAATCTACGAGCAGTACTTC	CASSLEEGAIYEQYF
few	TRBV2	TRBJ2-5	TRBD2	TGTGCCAGCAGATTCGGGGGGGAGACCCAGTACTTC	CASRFGGETQYF
-	TRBV9	TRBJ1-3	-	TGTGCCAGCAGCGTAGATGACTTCTCTGGAAACACCATATATTTT	CASSVDDFSGNTIYF
-	TRBV28	TRBJ1-5	-	TGTGCCAGCAGTATAGGAGGGTCGGGCAATCAGCCCCAGCATTTT	CASSIGGSGNQPQHF
-	TRBV7-6	TRBJ2-3	-	TGTGCCAGCAGTACAGCTCGAGATACGCAGTATTTT	CASSTARDTQYF
-	TRBV11-2	TRBJ2-2	-	TGTGCCAGCAGCCTAAATTTGTACGGGGAGCTGTTTTTT	CASSLNLYGELFF
-	TRBV28	TRBJ1-2	-	TGTGCCAGCAGTTTACTAGGGGCCGGTACTAACTATGGCTACACCTTC	CASSLLGAGTNYGYTF
-	TRBV6-1	TRBJ2-2	-	TGTGCCAGCACAGGGACGAACACCGGGGAGCTGTTTTTT	CASTGTNTGELFF
-	TRBV7-2	TRBJ1-2	-	TGTGCCAGCAGCTTATCCACGACGGAGTCGGGGGATGGCTACACCTTC	CASSLSTTESGDGYTF
-	TRBV7-9	TRBJ2-3	TRBD2	TGTGCCAGCAGCTCTTACCCCTTTGGGGGGGAGCCAGATACGCAGTATTTT	CASSSYPFGGEPDTQYF
-	TRBV5-1	TRBJ2-7	-	TGCGCCAGCAGCTTGAGTCAGGGCCCGCTCGAGCAGTACTTC	CASSLSQGPLEQYF
-	TRBV28	TRBJ1-3	-	TGTGCCAGCAGTTCCTTCGACAGATACCTTCTGGGAAACACCATATATTTT	CASSSFDRYLLGNTIYF
-	TRBV18	TRBJ2-7	-	TGTGCCAGCTCACCACTCGTCGGAACAACGGGTGCGGAGCAGTACTTC	CASSPLVGTTGAEQYF
-	TRBV6-5	TRBJ2-7	TRBD2	TGTGCCAGCAGCCCCGGACTAGCCTACTACGAGCAGTACTTC	CASSPGLAYYEQYF
once	TRBV2	TRBJ2-7	-	TGTGCCAGCAGTGAACAGGGGATTTACGAGCAGTACTTC	CASSEQGIYEQYF
-	TRBV6-1	TRBJ2-3	-	TGTGCCAGCAGTGCCGGACTAAACACAGATACGCAGTATTTT	CASSAGLNTDTQYF
-	TRBV5-1	TRBJ2-1	-	TGCGCCAGCAGCTTGTACCAGGGCCAAAACAATGAGCAGTTCTTC	CASSLYQGQNNEQFF
-	TRBV29-1	TRBJ2-1	-	TGCAGCGCCTTCTCCCTGCGGCTCGCCATGAACTCCTACAATGAGCAGTTCTTC	CSAFSLRLAMNSYNEQFF
-	TRBV28	TRBJ1-1	TRBD1	TGTGCCAGCAGTTTACATACAGGGGGTACTGAAGCTTTCTTT	CASSLHTGGTEAFF
-	TRBV9	TRBJ2-7	TRBD1	TGTGCCAGCAGCGTAGAAGGGACAGGGGTGTACGAGCAGTACTTC	CASSVEGTGVYEQYF
-	TRBV14	TRBJ1-3	-	TGTGCCAGCAGCAAGACATTCTCTGGAAACACCATATATTTT	CASSKTFSGNTIYF
-	TRBV10-3	TRBJ2-2	TRBD2	TGTGCCATCAGTGACCTAGCGGGGGGCTCTATCGGTGGGGAGCTGTTTTTT	CAISDLAGGSIGGELFF
few	TRBV29-1	TRBJ2-2	TRBD2	TGCAGCGTTGGTAAACTAGCGGGAGCCGGGGAGCTGTTTTTT	CSVGKLAGAGELFF
-	TRBV6-1	TRBJ2-7	-	TGTGCCAGCAGTGAACGGGGCTCCTACGAGCAGTACTTC	CASSERGSYEQYF
few	TRBV28	TRBJ1-5	-	TGTGCCAGCACCCCCGGAGGGGACAATCAGCCCCAGCATTTT	CASTPGGDNQPQHF
-	TRBV7-9	TRBJ2-7	-	TGTGCCAGCAGCTCCGACAGCGAGCAGTACTTC	CASSSDSEQYF